This TCR beta chain was found in a study of blood T cells in healthy people across ages (dated by TCRdb to about 2015). Study-wide context: In model experiments, template switching captured about one uniquely barcoded TCR beta cDNA molecule for every two T cells. Using deep sequencing normalized with unique cDNA molecular identifiers, the study measured how TCR beta repertoire diversity changes with age. The study analyzed two additional independent replicas of 1 million unique cDNA reads from the same blood draw for two donors, one aged 18 to 30 and one aged 80 or older. The donors were divided into four age groups: young (average around 16 years), middle-aged (around 41), aged (62) and long-lived (roughly 82). Broader findings and caveats from the paper: Compared with the aged group, the long-lived group had more naive CD4+ T cells, fewer expanded clones and increased TCR diversity, a pattern suggesting age selection. There was a strong correlation between observed TCR beta diversity and the percentage of naive T cells measured by flow cytometry. As age increased, observed TCR beta diversity per million T cells dropped in a roughly linear way, and a significant reduction was already evident by age approximately 40. Total diversity estimates from one million sequenced T cells were considered lower bounds and underestimates. Because the CMV infection status of the donors was unknown, age-related changes in expanded clonotypes may potentially have been confounded. Because profiling used bulk unsorted PBMCs, naive and antigen-experienced compartments could not be compared conclusively.

This clonotype has a count of ten or more. Its recognized antigen is unknown. Nothing much larger sits one base from this clone, and base qualities are not available. The roughly 39 donors, aged 6 to 90 years, were systemically healthy Caucasian individuals from Russia. Around 10 milliliters of peripheral blood were collected from each donor into EDTA-treated Vacutainer tubes. Ficoll-Paque density-gradient centrifugation was used to isolate PBMCs, with at least 6.5 million obtained per sample. Total RNA was extracted from PBMCs with Trizol reagent, with at least 6 micrograms obtained per sample. For every donor, flow cytometry on a PBMC aliquot measured the percentage of naive CD45RAhigh/CD27high T cells. Library preparation used 5' RACE. Sequencing took place on an Illumina HiSeq 2500. A second PCR of about 6 to 12 cycles was run with a J-beta primer mix and a sample-barcoded 5' primer. Each TCR beta cDNA molecule received a unique molecular identifier from a template-switch 5' adaptor carrying 12 random nucleotides. Each sample yielded at least 2.5 million CDR3-containing paired-end reads. First-strand cDNA was synthesized from all RNA with the Mint cDNA synthesis kit, primed by a TRBC-specific oligonucleotide. After uracil-DNA glycosylase treatment, a first 18-cycle PCR used universal primers M1SS and BC2_uni_R on all cDNA. In the source study's methods: For normalization, 1 million high-quality reads, each with a distinct molecular identifier, were randomly selected from each sample. Instead of being binned into consensus sequences, reads that shared molecular identifiers were thrown out. MiTCR, set to a Q25 quality threshold and the strictest error-elimination algorithm, was used for CDR3 identification, clonotype clustering and error correction. Lower-bound total TCR beta diversity was estimated with a nonparametric unseen species model using Euler transformation. The public reads were quality trimmed at Q25 with fastp and then assembled into clones with MiXCR by TCRdb, keeping productive beta chains. One record per CDR3 amino acid sequence lists the most common genes and DNA. These V and J calls originate from TCRdb's pipeline instead of the authors' own analysis. The sample contains some 890,000 distinct CDR3 sequences, roughly 28% of them found a single time. The biggest ten clones account for roughly a tenth of the sample.

This sample also belongs to another study, concerning T cells of mothers and their children. The other study reports the following: Nine systemically healthy Caucasian individuals, comprising three mothers and their six children, were included as donors. cDNA synthesis consumed the entire amount of extracted RNA, loaded at approximately 1.6 ug RNA in each 15 ul reaction. In the second PCR, the M1S primer added sample barcodes and 2-4 random nucleotides. More than 9 million TCR beta CDR3 reads were obtained from each mother, and about 3 million reads were obtained from each child. Thymic selection shapes the output of TCR recombination in a similar way in related and unrelated pairs, and inherited differences have a minor effect. Normalized repertoire overlap was always found to be slightly, but never significantly, higher in related mother-child pairs than in unrelated mother-child pairs. With a sensitivity of approximately 100 clones per million clonotypes, no persistent microchimeric T cell clones were detected. In the study, deep NGS was used to compare the TCR beta repertoires of mothers and children, and features distinguishing related mother-child pairs from unrelated individuals were sought. The mean age was around 40 +/- 4 years for the mothers and around 11 +/- 4 years for the children. After adapter ligation was performed with NEBNext reagents, the libraries were sequenced on an Illumina HiSeq 2000 with 100+100 nt paired-end reads. Mother and child libraries were prepared a month apart and sequenced in separate runs to prevent cross-contamination. Each donor had between roughly 450,000 and 2,300,000 distinct TCR beta clonotypes identified. Naive TCR beta clonotypes were estimated from low-frequency clonotypes matched to each donor's FACS-determined naive share, without sorting.

This TCR came from a woman between 40 and 50 years old in good health. Sequencing used blood.

Here is the DNA: TGTGCCAGCAGTTTTGCGGGGGAGAGGTCAGAGACCCAGTACTTC. Translated, it reads CASSFAGERSETQYF. Recombination linked TRBV27 to TRBJ2-5, with 7 bases matching TRBD2. The CDR3 contains 15 residues, cysteine and phenylalanine counted. CDR3 DNA only is kept here, 45 bases in frame from base 1. From V the trimming removes 3 bases and from J it removes 4 bases, while the gene matches leave 8 bases of the junction unaccounted for. The germline V gene (reference sequence) sets CDR1 to MNHEY and CDR2 to SMNVEV.